The 15 T cell receptor beta chains reported below all come from one sample, sequenced in a study of PD-L1 blockade in urothelial cancer. Libraries were prepared by immunoSEQ multiplex PCR; TCRdb keeps only in-frame clonotypes and omits some of them. The repertoire holds 60,000 to 75,000 clones, around 87% seen once, with 15% in the top ten. Sample time point: pretreatment peripheral blood. Sequencing used PBMCs, obtained around atezolizumab (anti-PD-L1) treatment. The receptors derive from a man between 60 and 75 years old with urothelial cancer.

This clone was observed a handful of times. The rearrangement joins TRBV19 to TRBJ1-5; 12 bases are a match to TRBD1. Trimming cost V 6 bases and J 6 bases; bases outside gene matches: 12. CDR1 LNHDA and CDR2 SQIVND come from the germline V gene (reference sequence). The length of the CDR3 is 17 residues. CDR3 protein: CASSRDRGLGRGQPQHF. The CDR3 coding sequence is TGTGCCAGTAGCCGGGACAGGGGGCTAGGACGGGGTCAGCCCCAGCATTTT.

This rearrangement joins TRBV23-1 to TRBJ1-2; no clear D gene. TRBV23-1 is sorted into the ORF group, with uncertain function. This CDR3 has 16 amino acids. Trimming stripped 6 bases from V and 5 bases from J, with 22 bases between. The CDR3 sequence: CASSSLRISYRYGYTF. The DNA for the CDR3 is TGCGCCAGCAGCTCCCTACGTATCTCGTATCGTTATGGCTACACCTTC.

The V gene is TRBV7-2, the J gene TRBJ2-7; TRBD1 aligns across 7 bases. There are 15 residues in the CDR3. After removal of 5 bases from V and 0 bases from J, the junction contained 7 bases not matched to a gene. Germline values: CDR1 SGHTA, CDR2 FQGNSA. CDR3 DNA: TGTGCCAGCAGCCAGAGGACAGGAAGCTCCTACGAGCAGTACTTC. Translation: CASSQRTGSSYEQYF.

The table lists this clone with a few counts. CDR3 DNA: TGCGCCAGCAGTGAGCTCCGGGGACCCCTCCACTTT. Translated: CASSELRGPLHF. The chain is built from TRBV10-2 and TRBJ1-6; D uncertain. Germline CDR1 WSHSY, CDR2 SAAADI. Trimming took 2 bases from V and 12 from J, leaving 8 bases between them. The CDR3 runs to 12 residues.

This clone was counted a few times. The V call is TRBV18, the J call TRBJ1-2, with 10 bases fitting TRBD1. Germline lookup yields CDR1 KGHSH and CDR2 LQKENI. V gave up 2 bases and J gave up 6 bases; unmatched junction bases: 3. The length of the CDR3 is 14 residues. This CDR3 is CASSPTGTGDGYTF. CDR3 nucleotides: TGTGCCAGCTCACCAACCGGGACAGGGGATGGCTACACCTTC.

The chain has TRBV28 and TRBJ2-7; perhaps TRBD1 as D (5 bases). The CDR3 loop spans 14 amino acids. The V end lost 3 bases, the J end lost 5 bases, and 14 bases lay between the germline ends. CDR1 and CDR2 (germline): MDHEN, SYDVKM. Written as DNA, the CDR3 is TGTGCCAGCAGTTTGGAAGGGGCAGGTCACGAGCAGTACTTC. As protein: CASSLEGAGHEQYF.

The genes are TRBV5-5 and TRBJ1-6; a weak D match, TRBD1 (5 bases). The CDR3 is 15 amino acids. The V end lost 6 bases, the J end lost 10 bases, and 20 bases lay between the germline ends. The germline CDR1 and CDR2 sequences are SGHKS and YYEKEE (reference sequence). The CDR3, as DNA: TGTGCCAGCACCTTCCGGGGGGTGATAGAATCACCCCTCCACTTT. As protein: CASTFRGVIESPLHF.

This chain links TRBV5-6 with TRBJ1-1; TRBD1 is a possible D gene (5 bases). The V gene's germline CDR1 is SGHDT and CDR2 YYEEEE. The CDR3 is 13 amino acids. V was cut by 1 base and J by 12 bases, with 16 bases left in between. The DNA of the CDR3 is TGTGCCAGCAGCTTGCAGTTTGGGGCAAGTTCTTTCTTT. It yields the protein CASSLQFGASSFF.

The chain couples TRBV30 to TRBJ1-3; TRBD1 aligns across 7 bases. This CDR3 contains 13 residues. Germline V gene data show CDR1 as GTSNPN and CDR2 as SVGIG (reference sequence). J gave up 4 bases and V 1 base, and 1 base lay outside the gene matches. The CDR3 DNA reads TGTGCCTGGAGTGAAGGGGGCGGAAACACCATATATTTT. It encodes CAWSEGGGNTIYF. Supplemented by reference TRBV30 and TRBJ1-3, the full variable domain reads SQTIHQWPATLVQPVGSPLSLECTVEGTSNPNLYWYRQAAGRGLQLLFYSVGIGQISSEVPQNLSASRPQDRQFILSSKKLLLSDSGFYLCAWSEGGGNTIYFGEGSWLTVV.

This clone has only a few counts. The chain carries TRBV14 and TRBJ1-2; possibly TRBD1 for D (6 bases). The germline V and J ends were trimmed by 0 bases and 3 bases, with 20 bases remaining between them. The CDR3 runs to 18 residues. Germline lookup yields CDR1 SGHDN and CDR2 FVKESK. CDR3 in DNA: TGTGCCAGCAGCCAAGAGGGGCGACAGGCGTCGGGTGACTATGGCTACACCTTC. It specifies CASSQEGRQASGDYGYTF.

The CDR3, as DNA: TGTGCCAGCAGCTCGGGACTAGCGGGGGTGGGTGAGCAGTTCTTC. It is translated as CASSSGLAGVGEQFF. The chain links TRBV7-3 to TRBJ2-1; TRBD2 matches at 14 bases. V lost 4 bases and J lost 9; bases outside the gene matches: 5. Germline V CDR1 and CDR2: SGHTA, FQGTGA. The CDR3 consists of 15 residues.

The chain couples TRBV19 to TRBJ2-1; 13 bases map to TRBD2. Germline CDR1 LNHDA, CDR2 SQIVND (reference sequence). With V trimmed by 1 base and J by 9 bases, 0 bases remained unmatched. The CDR3 spans 14 residues. Here the CDR3 DNA reads TGTGCCAGTAGTATAGGGACTAGCGGGGGTGAGCAGTTCTTC. Translated: CASSIGTSGGEQFF.

The gene calls are TRBV19 and TRBJ1-6; TRBD1 aligns across 9 bases. CDR1 and CDR2 from the germline V gene are LNHDA and SQIVND (reference sequence). The CDR3 length is 15 residues. Trimming at V came to 7 bases and at J to 7 bases, leaving 8 bases not matched to a gene. CDR3 residues: CASTPGQGWNSPLHF. The CDR3 DNA is TGTGCCAGTACCCCGGGACAGGGTTGGAATTCACCCCTCCACTTT.

The rearrangement joins TRBV6-1 to TRBJ1-4, with TRBD1 identical over 12 bases. V dropped 11 bases and J dropped 3; count of bases not matched to a gene: 7. CDR1 MNHNS and CDR2 SASEGT come from the germline V gene. The CDR3 covers 15 residues. This CDR3 reads CAGGDRGRSNEKLFF. The CDR3 nucleotides read TGTGCCGGGGGGGACAGGGGGCGGTCTAATGAAAAACTGTTTTTT.

V usage is TRBV29-1 and J usage is TRBJ2-2; 9 bases are shared with TRBD2. This CDR3 is 14 amino acids long. Per germline, CDR1 SQVTM and CDR2 ANQGSEA. V shed 4 bases and J 6 bases; nucleotides not matched to a gene: 6. The CDR3 bases are TGCAGCGTTGTTAGCGGGGGAAGAGCCGGGGAGCTGTTTTTT. Its protein is CSVVSGGRAGELFF.